The source of this T cell receptor beta chain is a study of blood T cell repertoires in COVID-19 (dated by TCRdb to about 2020). With regard to the full study: The collaborator samples originated in the United States, Italy and Spain and spanned the acute and convalescent phases of COVID-19. The prospective study material was composed of cDNA or gDNA derived from T cells, B-cell-depleted T cells, or PBMCs. The dataset comprised deeply sampled blood TCRbeta repertoires from subjects exposed to, actively infected with, or recovered from COVID-19. A freely available public database, intended as a resource for researchers studying the immune response to SARS-CoV-2, is where the repertoires were released. The samples were drawn from the first 160 participants of the ongoing ImmuneRACE study and from 1,254 subjects provided by 6 global collaborators. A de-identified subject ID, COVID-19 status, age in years and sex were almost always included in the sample metadata. Where available, HLA class I and class II types were obtained from metadata supplied by the sample provider rather than from assay-based typing.

Each collaborating institution followed its own protocols to collect whole blood in K2EDTA tubes. For TCRbeta analysis, collaborator samples were shipped as frozen whole blood, as isolated PBMCs, or as DNA extracted from either sample type. This clone has ten or more counts. The specificity of this receptor is unknown. Within one base of it there is no much larger clone, and no base qualities were kept. CDR1 and CDR2, per the germline V gene, are SGDLS and YYNGEE. From the cysteine through the phenylalanine, the CDR3 covers 14 amino acids. Only the CDR3 part of the read is kept: 42 bases, read in frame from the first base. V has 0 bases trimmed and J has 4 bases trimmed; junction bases matching no gene number 1. TCRbeta CDR3 regions were amplified from genomic DNA using the immunoSEQ Assay, a bias-controlled multiplex PCR. The paper's processing steps were these. The number of nucleated cells in each sample was estimated by amplification of reference gene primers within the assay. To quantify the absolute abundance of each unique TCRbeta CDR3 rearrangement, sequence reads were collapsed and filtered. For each sample, productive Simpson clonality was calculated as the square root of Simpson's diversity index across productive rearrangements. TCRdb re-hosts the immuneACCESS table, in-frame sequences only. Its copies lack some clones; in the studies checked, an unresolved V gene accounts for under half of them, and the cause for the rest is not known. Clone size and V and J calls were adopted from that table, with D and trimming inferred from the DNA. A total of about 64,000 clones appear in this sample, more than 65% of them only once. Jointly, the top ten make up roughly 5.4% of the sample.

Paper-wide results and their limitations: How much clinical and demographic metadata was included differed by source and by participant, and the metadata was provided uncurated.

In this chain, TRBV9 is recombined with TRBJ2-7, and 10 bases in between align with TRBD1. The sequenced sample was peripheral blood. The origin of this receptor is a human donor in a cohort sampled during active COVID-19. The CDR3 here reads CASSVGQGAYEQYF. The DNA reads TGTGCCAGCAGCGTAGGACAGGGGGCGTACGAGCAGTACTTC.